This T cell receptor beta chain was found in a study of OX40 agonist ivuxolimab in advanced cancers. Study-level findings and limits: CD4+ and CD8+ blood T cells expanded clonally by week 6 at 0.1 to 3.0 mg/kg. The mean number of expanded clones was higher in CD8+ T cells than in CD4+.

Details on this clone: Its antigen is not identified.

Germline values: CDR1 SGHDT, CDR2 YYEEEE. Trimming removed 4 bases from V and 6 bases from J, with 16 bases in between. The CDR3 has 15 amino acids. Repertoires were generated with immunoSEQ multiplex PCR, while TCRdb's copy carries only in-frame clones and drops some. The profile shows roughly 76,000 clones, about 85% of them singletons. The specimen comprised CD4+ or CD8+ T cells sorted from blood, sampled in a trial of the OX40 agonist ivuxolimab. The genes are TRBV5-6 and TRBJ2-2; no definite D call. This sequence was found in an adult with an advanced solid tumor such as melanoma, head and neck, liver or kidney cancer. For the CDR3, the DNA is TGTGCCAGCAGCCTAGACTTCGCCTCGCCCGGGGAGCTGTTTTTT. It specifies CASSLDFASPGELFF.